The 22 T cell receptor beta chains reported below all come from one sample, sequenced in a study of CD8+ T cells in alopecia areata. Treatment specified: oral pan-JAK inhibitor, 5-10 mg twice daily. Following extraction, RNA underwent reverse transcription to cDNA, which served as the sequencing template. Assay used: immunoSEQ multiplex PCR; TCRdb lists only in-frame clones, some missing. The profile shows some 210,000 clones, roughly three fifths of them singletons. The specimen was CD4+ T cells sorted from blood, collected at approximately week 45, from a patient treated with tofacitinib. Every receptor here comes from a human donor with alopecia areata.

The chain employs TRBV9 and TRBJ1-1; no clear D. Germline V gene sequence: CDR1 SGDLS, CDR2 YYNGEE. The CDR3 covers 14 residues. Deletions cut 0 bases from V and 1 base from J, with 7 bases between. CDR3 amino acids: CASSVDWGNTEAFF. The CDR3 region has the DNA TGTGCCAGCAGCGTAGACTGGGGGAACACTGAAGCTTTCTTT.

In the case of this clone: Other DNA sequences in this specimen translate into the identical CDR3. The J gene is TRBJ2-7, the V gene TRBV18, with 7 bases aligning to TRBD2. This CDR3 comprises 14 residues. Looked up from germline, CDR1 is KGHSH and CDR2 is LQKENI. The junction had 5 bases not matched to a gene; V was cut back by 6 bases and J by 0 bases. CDR3 nucleotide sequence: TGTGCCAGCTCCCCGTCGGGGGGCTCCTACGAGCAGTACTTC. It yields the protein CASSPSGGSYEQYF.

The table lists this clone with a few counts. V is TRBV7-9 and J is TRBJ1-6, with a tentative D call TRBD1 (5 bases). The CDR3 covers 14 residues. V lost 10 bases, J lost 5 bases, and 15 bases lay in between. Germline CDR1 SEHNR, CDR2 FQNEAQ (reference sequence). CDR3 in DNA: TGTGCCACTAAAACCGAGACAGATAATTCACCCCTCCACTTT. Translating it yields CATKTETDNSPLHF.

V usage is TRBV29-1 and J usage is TRBJ1-6; a possible D gene is TRBD1 (5 bases). From germline, CDR1 is SQVTM and CDR2 ANQGSEA. The germline V and J ends were trimmed by 6 bases and 7 bases, with 10 bases remaining between them. The CDR3 loop spans 12 amino acids. The CDR3 spells CSVRDGNSPLHF. CDR3 bases: TGCAGCGTGAGGGACGGGAATTCACCCCTCCACTTT.

The rearrangement links TRBV29-1 to TRBJ1-1, with D unresolved. This CDR3 contains 11 residues. CDR1 and CDR2 from the germline V gene are SQVTM and ANQGSEA. V was clipped by 6 bases and J by 0 bases, with 5 bases between them. The CDR3 nucleotides are TGCAGCGTCACTCTGAACACTGAAGCTTTCTTT. Protein product: CSVTLNTEAFF.

The table lists this clone with a few counts. V is TRBV21-1 and J is TRBJ1-2; the DNA was not used to check the table's D call, TRBD1. TRBV21-1 is a known pseudogene. CDR3 length: 13 residues. The CDR3 protein is CASSKGAGDGYTF. CDR3 nucleotides: TGTGCCAGCAGCAAAGGGGCAGGGGATGGCTACACCTTC.

This clone was seen more than once but under ten times. The CDR3 nucleotides are TGCGCCAGCAGCCTTTCCAGGGGGGACGGCTACACCTTC. This encodes CASSLSRGDGYTF. The chain combines TRBV5-1 with TRBJ1-2; TRBD1 matches at 7 bases. The V gene's germline CDR1 is SGHRS and CDR2 YFSETQ. This CDR3 spans 13 amino acids. The V and J ends lost 4 bases and 8 bases, in that order; junction bases with no gene match: 8.

This chain uses TRBV2 with TRBJ2-3; 12 nucleotides align to TRBD2. Germline trimming cut 10 bases from V and 2 bases from J; bases unmatched to any gene: 4. This CDR3 is 14 amino acids long. The germline gives CDR1 SNHLY, CDR2 FYNNEI. The CDR3 DNA follows: TGTGCCATCCTAGCGGGGGGGCTCACAGATACGCAGTATTTT. Translating gives CAILAGGLTDTQYF.

The chain carries TRBV5-4 and TRBJ1-6; D is undetermined. The V end was cut by 2 bases, the J end by 10 bases, with 7 bases between. The length of the CDR3 is 12 residues. Germline V CDR1 and CDR2: SGHNT, YYREEE (reference sequence). Written as DNA, the CDR3 is TGTGCCAGCAGCTTCGTAGGGTCACCCCTCCACTTT. It encodes CASSFVGSPLHF.

The rearrangement joins TRBV11-2 to TRBJ2-7, with D possibly being TRBD2 (6 bases). V was clipped by 8 bases and J by 2 bases, with 16 bases between them. In germline, CDR1 is SGHAT, CDR2 FQNNGV. This CDR3 is built from 14 residues. CDR3 region: CASALWRGPYEQYF. The CDR3 region has the DNA TGTGCCAGCGCCCTATGGAGGGGCCCCTACGAGCAGTACTTC.

This clone was found a few times. The CDR3 region has the DNA TGCGCCAGCAGCTCAGTCCCGGGACAGGGAACAGATACGCAGTATTTT. It specifies CASSSVPGQGTDTQYF. The gene calls are TRBV5-1 and TRBJ2-3; TRBD1 matches 9 bases. Trimming removed 3 bases from V and 3 bases from J; junction bases left unmatched: 8. The CDR3 spans 16 residues. Germline CDR1 reads SGHRS; CDR2 reads YFSETQ.

The genes are TRBV4-3 and TRBJ2-5; D perhaps matches TRBD1 (7 bases). Between the trimmed V and J ends, which lost 0 bases and 4 bases, there was a span of 12 bases. Germline loops: CDR1 LGHNA, CDR2 YSLEER. The CDR3 spans 15 residues. Written as DNA, the CDR3 is TGCGCCAGCAGCCAAGATTACAGGGGAGGAGAGACCCAGTACTTC. This codes for CASSQDYRGGETQYF.

On this clone itself: The identical CDR3 is also encoded by other nucleotide sequences in the sample. The chain links TRBV5-1 to TRBJ2-7, with D tentatively TRBD1 (5 bases). Deletions cut 0 bases from V and 1 base from J, with 5 bases between. The CDR3 is made up of 13 amino acids. Germline V gene lookup returns CDR1 SGHRS and CDR2 YFSETQ. Here the CDR3 reads CASSLGQSYEQYF. The CDR3 nucleotides are TGCGCCAGCAGCTTGGGACAGTCCTACGAGCAGTACTTC. The full variable domain, with the rest looked up from reference TRBV5-1 and TRBJ2-7, is KAGVTQTPRYLIKTRGQQVTLSCSPISGHRSVSWYQQTPGQGLQFLFEYFSETQRNKGNFPGRFSGRQFSNSRSEMNVSTLELGDSALYLCASSLGQSYEQYFGPGTRLTVT.

This clone came up a few times. V is TRBV5-1 and J is TRBJ1-2, with D possibly being TRBD1 (5 bases). The CDR3 has 15 residues. Germline V gene sequence: CDR1 SGHRS, CDR2 YFSETQ. Between the trimmed V and J ends, which lost 4 bases and 4 bases, there was a span of 17 bases. The CDR3 reads CASSTGAAGSYGYTF. The DNA for the CDR3 is TGCGCCAGCAGCACCGGCGCTGCAGGGTCCTATGGCTACACCTTC. Full variable domain (outside the CDR3, taken from reference TRBV5-1 and TRBJ1-2): KAGVTQTPRYLIKTRGQQVTLSCSPISGHRSVSWYQQTPGQGLQFLFEYFSETQRNKGNFPGRFSGRQFSNSRSEMNVSTLELGDSALYLCASSTGAAGSYGYTFGSGTRLTVV.

The chain employs TRBV23-1 and TRBJ2-1, with unresolved D. TRBV23-1 is an open reading frame, and its role is uncertain. This CDR3 region has 17 residues. Trimming shortened V by 4 bases and J by 1 base, and 17 bases separated the two germline ends. CDR3 region: CASSRPPLPHSYNEQFF. The CDR3 DNA reads TGCGCCAGCAGTCGGCCCCCCCTCCCGCATTCCTACAATGAGCAGTTCTTC.

This clone was counted a few times. The chain has TRBV4-3 and TRBJ1-6; TRBD1 matches 7 bases. The CDR3 is 16 residues long. Per the germline V gene, CDR1 is LGHNA and CDR2 is YSLEER. The V and J ends lost 0 bases and 9 bases, in that order; junction bases with no gene match: 8. In DNA, the CDR3 is TGCGCCAGCAGCCAAGATTGGAGGGACAGAGTTTCACCCCTCCACTTT. This codes for CASSQDWRDRVSPLHF.

The V gene is TRBV19, the J gene TRBJ1-1; D remains unclear. Looked up from germline, CDR1 is LNHDA and CDR2 is SQIVND (reference sequence). The length of the CDR3 is 12 residues. Deletions cut 6 bases from V and 0 bases from J, with 5 bases between. This CDR3 reads CASRRMNTEAFF. In DNA form, the CDR3 reads TGTGCCAGTAGACGGATGAACACTGAAGCTTTCTTT.

The genes are TRBV29-1 and TRBJ2-3, with D possibly being TRBD1 or TRBD2 (6 bases each). Germline V gene sequence: CDR1 SQVTM, CDR2 ANQGSEA. The CDR3 consists of 13 residues. The V and J ends lost 4 bases and 3 bases respectively, with 11 bases between them. The CDR3 spells CSVGGALTDTQYF. Written as DNA, the CDR3 is TGCAGCGTTGGGGGGGCCCTTACAGATACGCAGTATTTT.

This clone was observed a single time. The rearrangement links TRBV12-5 to TRBJ2-1, with TRBD2 matching over 7 bases. This CDR3 spans 18 amino acids. The germline V gene encodes CDR1 LGHNT and CDR2 FRNRAP. J gave up 1 base and V 7 bases, and 16 bases lay outside the gene matches. CDR3 region: CASEGSRAGVASYNEQFF. CDR3 DNA sequence: TGTGCTAGTGAAGGCTCCCGTGCGGGGGTGGCATCCTACAATGAGCAGTTCTTC.

The chain carries TRBV27 and TRBJ2-7; 9 bases are a match to TRBD1. Germline assignment: CDR1 MNHEY and CDR2 SMNVEV (reference sequence). This CDR3 is built from 15 residues. Trimming cost V 6 bases and J 2 bases; bases outside gene matches: 8. DNA for the CDR3: TGTGCCAGCAGAGCCACAGGGGGCTCGACCTACGAGCAGTACTTC. This codes for CASRATGGSTYEQYF.

In this sample, this clone turned up a few times. The rearrangement joins TRBV7-2 to TRBJ1-2, with TRBD1 as a possible D gene (6 bases). V lost 2 bases and J lost 8, with 18 bases in between. Germline V gene data show CDR1 as SGHTA and CDR2 as FQGNSA. The CDR3 is 15 residues long. The DNA for the CDR3 is TGTGCCAGCAGCTTAAGTCACACAGGGTTTTTCGGCTACACCTTC. Encoded protein: CASSLSHTGFFGYTF.

The rearrangement uses TRBV4-3 and TRBJ1-2, with a weak D call TRBD1 (5 bases). Germline V gene lookup returns CDR1 LGHNA and CDR2 YSLEER. Trimming pared 1 base from V and 4 bases from J, leaving 13 bases between. This CDR3 comprises 15 residues. The CDR3 here is CASSQVGAESYGYTF. The CDR3 bases are TGCGCCAGCAGCCAAGTTGGGGCAGAGAGCTATGGCTACACCTTC.